This passage covers 4 T cell receptor beta chains from one sample sequenced in a study of blood T cells in healthy people across ages. A J-beta primer mix and a sample-barcoded 5' primer were used in a second PCR of about 7 to 12 cycles. One entry per CDR3 protein, called by TCRdb with MiXCR from the 5' RACE reads. The sample lists roughly 800,000 distinct CDR3 sequences, 25% occurring once. These sequences were also reported in another study, on T cells of mothers and their children.

The sample comprised blood. The receptors were gathered from a boy between 10 and 17 years old in good health.

The J gene is TRBJ2-1, the V gene TRBV6-2 or TRBV6-3; the D is unclear. The V gene's germline CDR1 is MNHEY and CDR2 SVGEGT. Trimming cost V 1 base and J 4 bases, with 11 bases left between them. The CDR3 extends over 15 amino acids. Here the CDR3 DNA reads TGTGCCAGCAGTTACTGGAACTCACAATACAATGAGCAGTTCTTC. It translates to CASSYWNSQYNEQFF.

This clonotype was counted a few times. The chain is built from TRBV7-9 and TRBJ1-4, with D hard to call. The V gene's germline CDR1 is SEHNR and CDR2 FQNEAQ (reference sequence). Trimming removed 4 bases from V and 8 bases from J, with 2 bases in between. The CDR3 is made up of 10 amino acids. The CDR3 DNA follows: TGTGCCAGCAGCTCCGAAAAACTGTTTTTT. Amino acids: CASSSEKLFF.

In its sample, this clonotype was seen a few times. The genes are TRBV12-3 or TRBV12-4 and TRBJ1-1, with TRBD1 matching over 8 bases. V dropped 6 bases and J dropped 4; count of bases not matched to a gene: 10. CDR3 size: 15 residues. The CDR3 is CASRSQGAMGTEAFF. CDR3 nucleotides: TGTGCCAGCAGGAGCCAGGGGGCTATGGGCACTGAAGCTTTCTTT.

V is TRBV29-1 and J is TRBJ2-1; D uncertain. Trimming cost V 0 bases and J 16 bases, with 13 bases left between them. Germline V gene data show CDR1 as SQVTM and CDR2 as ANQGSEA. The CDR3 consists of 11 residues. CDR3 residues: CSVEDNTRLFF. The DNA for the CDR3 is TGCAGCGTTGAAGACAATACTCGGCTATTCTTC.